This T cell receptor (beta chain) was recovered during a study of vaccination and CD4 T cells after COVID-19. For the study at large: Blood was drawn a median roughly 66 days post second dose, range 14 to 241.

The treatment was: roughly ten-day PBMC culture with coronavirus spike peptide pools or control peptides (ViraFEST assay). This clonotype was seen just once. Its antigen is still unknown. General observations from the study: Within the convalescent patients, a median about 86% of the SARS-CoV-2-reactive clones were ones that appeared only post-vaccination.

The Oncomine TCR Beta short-read assay was applied to DNA of cultured CD4+ T cells. MiXCR was run by TCRdb on the PCR reads, yielding one entry per CDR3 protein. The data contain 25,000 to 30,000 distinct CDR3 sequences, about 60% of them singletons. The junction had 9 bases not matched to a gene; V was cut back by 5 bases and J by 5 bases. The CDR3 is 15 residues long. Per germline, CDR1 DFQATT and CDR2 SNEGSKA (reference sequence). The sequencing used CD4+ T cells from blood, cultured in vitro, collected after SARS-CoV-2 vaccination. The genes are TRBV20-1 and TRBJ1-1; the match to TRBD1 covers 12 bases. This TCR was recovered from a human donor who received a COVID-19 vaccine. The CDR3 region has the DNA TGCAGTGCTTGGGGACAGGGGGCTCCGAGGACTGAAGCTTTCTTT. This codes for CSAWGQGAPRTEAFF.